Presented here are 8 T cell receptor beta chains from one specimen sequenced in a study of shared clonotypes between healthy human individuals. Sequencing was performed with immunoSEQ multiplex PCR; in TCRdb, only in-frame clones are kept and a portion is missing. This sample carries around 480,000 clones, about three quarters of them seen once, and the ten largest clones take roughly an eighth. The sequenced sample was PBMCs. All receptors derive from a woman in her 40s in good health. Some clones in this sample may be carry-over from other donors' samples.

The chain recombines TRBV7-2 with TRBJ2-1; 11 bases are shared with TRBD1. V trimming: 4 bases; J trimming: 9 bases; junction bases outside the gene matches: 8. Germline lookup yields CDR1 SGHTA and CDR2 FQGNSA. CDR3 length equals 15 residues. The CDR3 DNA sequence: TGTGCCAGCAGCTCCACACCGGGACAGGGGGTTGAGCAGTTCTTC. Its translation: CASSSTPGQGVEQFF.

V gene TRBV5-4 combines with J gene TRBJ1-1, with TRBD1 as a possible D gene (5 bases). V lost 4 bases to trimming and J lost 3 bases, with 19 bases between them. The CDR3 is 16 amino acids. Germline values: CDR1 SGHNT, CDR2 YYREEE (reference sequence). CDR3 amino acids: CASSQDTGARDTEAFF. The CDR3 nucleotides are TGTGCCAGCAGCCAGGACACAGGCGCGAGGGACACTGAAGCTTTCTTT.

This clone was seen a few times. The sample carries other DNA sequences with the same CDR3. The chain couples TRBV7-9 to TRBJ1-2; D is perhaps TRBD1 (6 bases). V lost 1 base and J 4 bases, leaving 7 bases between the germline ends. The CDR3 totals 13 residues. Germline CDR1 reads SEHNR; CDR2 reads FQNEAQ (reference sequence). The CDR3 DNA reads TGTGCCAGCAGCTTAGAACAGGGCTATGGCTACACCTTC. Translated, it gives CASSLEQGYGYTF.

This chain connects TRBV28 to TRBJ2-7, with 10 bases identical to TRBD2. CDR1 is MDHEN, CDR2 SYDVKM, per germline. Losses at the gene ends were 5 bases for V and 7 bases for J; bases not matched to a gene: 5. CDR3 length: 13 residues. CDR3 region: CASSISGRQEQYF. DNA of the CDR3: TGTGCCAGCAGTATTAGCGGGAGGCAAGAGCAGTACTTC.

This clone appeared many times. J is TRBJ2-5 and V is TRBV5-1; D may be TRBD1 or TRBD2 (5 bases each). The germline CDR1 and CDR2 sequences are SGHRS and YFSETQ. The CDR3 spans 11 residues. The CDR3, as DNA: TGCGTATTCTGGGGCGGGGAGACCCAGTACTTC. Amino acid sequence: CVFWGGETQYF.

The chain joins TRBV7-9 to TRBJ2-1; TRBD2 matches at 10 bases. J was trimmed by 8 bases and V by 3 bases; bases with no gene match: 4. CDR3 length: 14 amino acids. The germline V gene encodes CDR1 SEHNR and CDR2 FQNEAQ (reference sequence). CDR3 nucleotide sequence: TGTGCCAGCAGCTTGTCAGCGGGGGGGGATGAGCAGTTCTTC. Its translation: CASSLSAGGDEQFF.

This rearrangement joins TRBV5-1 to TRBJ2-6, with 8 bases lining up with TRBD1. V lost 4 bases to trimming and J lost 0 bases; unmatched junction nucleotides: 9. Per germline, CDR1 SGHRS and CDR2 YFSETQ. CDR3 size: 18 residues. CDR3 sequence reads: CASSGSGTGLSGANVLTF. The CDR3, as DNA: TGCGCCAGCAGCGGATCCGGGACAGGCCTCTCTGGGGCCAACGTCCTGACTTTC.

The CDR3 reads CASSGGTGELFF. The CDR3 coding sequence is TGTGCCAGCTCCGGGGGCACCGGGGAGCTGTTTTTT. V is TRBV7-9 and J is TRBJ2-2, with TRBD2 as a possible D gene (6 bases). CDR3 size: 12 residues. V shed 8 bases and J shed 4 bases, with 8 bases lying between them. The V gene's germline CDR1 is SEHNR and CDR2 FQNEAQ (reference sequence).